This T cell receptor (beta chain) emerged from a study of shared clonotypes between healthy human individuals. Turning to the study itself: Plates per donor: three CD4 naive, three CD4 memory, two CD8 naive, one CD8 memory.

V trimming: 5 bases; J trimming: 6 bases; junction bases outside the gene matches: 11. CDR3 length: 17 residues. Germline CDR1 MDHEN, CDR2 SYDVKM. Notes on this clone: The antigen is undetermined.

The authors divided CD4+ cells into CD45RA+ naive and CD45RA-negative memory subsets. Regarding the study as a whole: Tissues were not sampled, only blood, and their repertoires likely differ. Roughly 5% of naive CD4 clonotypes were shared across a handful of donors.

Profiled with immunoSEQ multiplex PCR; TCRdb holds only in-frame clones, not every one. The sample shows 740,000 or so clones, more than 70% of them seen only once. This receptor was taken from a woman in her 30s in good health. Sequenced: memory CD4+ T cells sorted from blood. Subset in this sample: CD45RA-negative fraction. The chain employs TRBV28 and TRBJ2-2; 11 bases match TRBD1. CDR3 sequence: CASSLPGTGGIAGELFF. CDR3 coding DNA: TGTGCCAGCAGTCTCCCCGGGACAGGGGGAATAGCCGGGGAGCTGTTTTTT.